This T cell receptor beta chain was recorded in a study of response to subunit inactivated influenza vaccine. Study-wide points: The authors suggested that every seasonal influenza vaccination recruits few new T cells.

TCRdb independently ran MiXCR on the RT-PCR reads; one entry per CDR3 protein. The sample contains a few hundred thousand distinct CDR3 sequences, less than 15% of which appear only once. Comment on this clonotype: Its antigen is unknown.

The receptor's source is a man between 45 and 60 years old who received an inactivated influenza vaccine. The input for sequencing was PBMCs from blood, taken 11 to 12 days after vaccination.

The DNA for the CDR3 is TGTGCCAGCAGCTTAGTGGGGGACAGGGGGAGCCAGTACAATGAGCAGTTCTTC. Encoded protein: CASSLVGDRGSQYNEQFF. J is TRBJ2-1 and V is TRBV11-2; 11 positions match TRBD1. Germline V lookup: CDR1 SGHAT, CDR2 FQNNGV. The CDR3 extends over 18 amino acids. Trimming at V came to 1 base and at J to 4 bases, leaving 9 bases not matched to a gene. The whole variable domain, remainder taken from reference TRBV11-2 and TRBJ2-1, is EAGVAQSPRYKIIEKRQSVAFWCNPISGHATLYWYQQILGQGPKLLIQFQNNGVVDDSQLPKDRFSAERLKGVDSTLKIQPAKLEDSAVYLCASSLVGDRGSQYNEQFFGPGTRLTVL.